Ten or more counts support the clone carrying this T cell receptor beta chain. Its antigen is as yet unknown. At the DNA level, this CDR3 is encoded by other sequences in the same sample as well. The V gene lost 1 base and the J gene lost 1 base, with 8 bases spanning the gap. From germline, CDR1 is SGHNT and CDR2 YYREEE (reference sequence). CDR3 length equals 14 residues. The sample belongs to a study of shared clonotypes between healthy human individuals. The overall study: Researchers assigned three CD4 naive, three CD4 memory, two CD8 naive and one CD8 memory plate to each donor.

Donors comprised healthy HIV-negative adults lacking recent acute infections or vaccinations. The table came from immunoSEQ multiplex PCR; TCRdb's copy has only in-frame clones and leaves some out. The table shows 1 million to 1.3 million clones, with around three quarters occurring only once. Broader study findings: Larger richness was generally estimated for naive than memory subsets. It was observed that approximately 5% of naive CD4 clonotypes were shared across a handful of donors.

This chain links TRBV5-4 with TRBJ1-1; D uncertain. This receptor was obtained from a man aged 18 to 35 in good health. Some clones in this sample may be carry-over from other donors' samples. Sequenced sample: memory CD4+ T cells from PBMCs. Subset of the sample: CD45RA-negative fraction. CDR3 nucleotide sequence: TGTGCCAGCAGCTTGTCCCAGACGAACACTGAAGCTTTCTTT. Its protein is CASSLSQTNTEAFF. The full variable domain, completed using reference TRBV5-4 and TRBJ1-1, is ETGVTQSPTHLIKTRGQQVTLRCSSQSGHNTVSWYQQALGQGPQFIFQYYREEENGRGNFPPRFSGLQFPNYSSELNVNALELDDSALYLCASSLSQTNTEAFFGQGTRLTVV.